The rows below give T cell receptor beta chains drawn from one sample of a study of blood T cell repertoires in COVID-19. Data came from immunoSEQ multiplex PCR; TCRdb stores just in-frame clones and leaves some out. Among 250,000 to 350,000 clones listed, approximately 88% were seen once. Specimen: peripheral blood. All receptors derive from a woman between 25 and 40 years old who had recovered from COVID-19. Both conserved end residues are part of each CDR3. D genes are given only for firm matches. Expanded clones get a size class; other rows say once, few or many, or leave the size out.

>TRBJ1-6|TRBD1|-|TRBV30
TGTGCCTGGAGGGACAGGAGCTCCTATAATTCACCCCTCCACTTT
CAWRDRSSYNSPLHF
>TRBJ2-7|-|-|TRBV23-1
TGCGCCAGCAGTCCTCGGGGGTGCGACGAGCAGTACTTC
CASSPRGCDEQYF
>TRBJ1-2|TRBD1|-|TRBV5-1
TGCGCCAGCAGCTTAACAGGGGGCGAATATGGCTACACCTTC
CASSLTGGEYGYTF
>TRBJ1-2|TRBD1|-|TRBV28
TGTGCCAGCAGTGAAGACAGGGATGATGGCTACACCTTC
CASSEDRDDGYTF
>TRBJ1-3|-|-|TRBV4-2
TGTGCCAGCAGCTACGGTACTTCTGGAAACACCATATATTTT
CASSYGTSGNTIYF
>TRBJ1-4|-|-|TRBV2
TGTGCCAGCGCAGGGGACGGATTAATGAAAAAACTGTTTTTT
CASAGDGLMKKLFF
>TRBJ2-7|TRBD1|-|TRBV18
TGTGCCAGCTCACCACGACAGGGGGATCACTACGAGCAGTACTTC
CASSPRQGDHYEQYF
>TRBJ2-1|-|-|TRBV5-1
TGCGCCAGCAGCCAAGCCGGGACAAACTCCTACAATGAGCAGTTCTTC
CASSQAGTNSYNEQFF
>TRBJ1-1|TRBD1|-|TRBV28
TGTGCCAGCAGCACCATCAAAGGACAGGGGGCGGTCGATTTGAACACTGAAGCTTTCTTT
CASSTIKGQGAVDLNTEAFF
>TRBJ1-1|-|-|TRBV6-6
TGTGCCAGCAGTTACAAGGGGGTGAACACTGAAGCTTTCTTT
CASSYKGVNTEAFF
>TRBJ2-1|-|-|TRBV6-5
TGTGCCAGCAGTTACTCGGTGGATGGGCTCGACAATGAGCAGTTCTTC
CASSYSVDGLDNEQFF
>TRBJ1-4|TRBD1|few|TRBV15
TGTGCCACCAGCACCGGGACAGGGATTGCAACTAATGAAAAACTGTTTTTT
CATSTGTGIATNEKLFF
>TRBJ1-1|-|-|TRBV2
TGTGCCAGCAGTTTGACTGAGAGCACTGAAGCTTTCTTT
CASSLTESTEAFF
>TRBJ2-1|-|few|TRBV11-2
TGTGCCAGCAGCTTAGCGGATGAGCAGTTCTTC
CASSLADEQFF
>TRBJ1-2|-|few|TRBV12-3/TRBV12-4
TGTGCCAGCAGTTTATGGGGCGAGGATGGCTACACCTTC
CASSLWGEDGYTF
>TRBJ2-1|TRBD2|-|TRBV4-2
TGTGCCAGCAGCCAAGATACAACTAGCGGGGGGGTTGAGCAGTTCTTC
CASSQDTTSGGVEQFF
>TRBJ2-1|TRBD2|-|TRBV7-3
TGTGCCAGCAGCCTAGCGGGGGATCGGTACAATGAGCAGTTCTTC
CASSLAGDRYNEQFF
>TRBJ2-1|TRBD1|-|TRBV5-1
TGCGCCAGCAGCTTGATCCCCGGGACAGCCTACAATGAGCAGTTCTTC
CASSLIPGTAYNEQFF